This T cell receptor (beta chain) is drawn from a study of persistence of HIV-infected CD4 T cells. Of note for this clone: The antigen remains unidentified.

The study, taken as a whole, reports: TCRbeta richness was lower in CMV- and Gag-responding cells than in anti-CD3/anti-CD28-responding cells.

This CDR3 has 14 amino acids. Germline V CDR1 and CDR2: MNHEY, SVGAGI. Trimming stripped 0 bases from V and 0 bases from J, with 5 bases between. Sequencing used immunoSEQ version 4 in survey mode. The protocol was immunoSEQ multiplex PCR, while the TCRdb copy is restricted to in-frame clones and leaves out a portion. The sample carries about 40,000 clones, about four fifths recorded once. Cells were stimulated with overlapping HIV-1 Gag 15-mer peptides. CD40L/CD69 double-negative CD45RO-high memory CD4+ T cells were collected. Stimulated PBMCs had first been depleted of CD8+ T cells. This clonotype originated in an adult man with HIV who was CMV-seropositive. The rearrangement uses TRBV6-5 and TRBJ1-1; no firm D call. Sample: CD4+ T cells sorted from PBMCs after roughly 18-hour stimulation, taken from a patient who received antiretroviral therapy. CDR3 in amino acids: CASSYSSVNTEAFF. The CDR3 bases are TGTGCCAGCAGTTACTCGTCAGTGAACACTGAAGCTTTCTTT.